The T cell receptor beta chain under discussion was sequenced for a study of shared clonotypes between healthy human individuals. The CDR3 length is 16 residues. Germline V gene sequence: CDR1 MNHEY, CDR2 SVGAGI. Trimming pared 0 bases from V and 4 bases from J, leaving 16 bases between. General study findings and limits: Rarefaction demonstrated incomplete sorted-subset sequencing despite large depth. The donor pool, a small one, limited the genetic and exposure-history diversity represented.

Clones were sequenced by immunoSEQ multiplex PCR, and TCRdb holds only the in-frame ones, with some missing. This repertoire shows more than 2 million clones, roughly 95% found once; its top ten account for roughly 0.13%. Turning to this clone: Its antigen is unknown.

Free of recent acute infections or vaccinations, the donors were healthy HIV-negative adults. Naive CD4+ cells were CD45RA-selected; the remaining cells were memory. The chain is built from TRBV6-5 and TRBJ2-7; D remains ambiguous. The clonotype was recovered from a man between 18 and 29 years old in good health. Sequencing input: naive CD4+ T cells sorted from blood. Subset here: CD45RA+ positively selected. The CDR3 DNA follows: TGTGCCAGCAGTTACTCGTCCAAGGGAACCCCTTACGAGCAGTACTTC. Translating it yields CASSYSSKGTPYEQYF.